The rows below give T cell receptor beta chains drawn from one sample of a study of CD8 T cells in ankylosing spondylitis. TCRdb independently ran MiXCR on the 5' RACE reads; one entry per CDR3 protein. The data show some 140,000 distinct CDR3 sequences, with about 15% seen just once and 25% to 40% held by the top ten. The sample was blood, either unsorted or a sorted T cell fraction (not recorded which). The receptors were sampled from a male donor with ankylosing spondylitis. Each CDR3 is given with its conserved first and last residue. Fields, in order: V gene, J gene, clone size, D gene, CDR3 DNA, CDR3 protein. D genes are given only for firm matches. Where a row states a size, it is once, few, many or the class of an expanded clone; other rows omit it.

TRBV6-2/TRBV6-3	TRBJ1-5	few	TRBD1	TGTGCCAGCAGTTACCAACCAGGACAGGGAAATCAGCCCCAGCATTTT	CASSYQPGQGNQPQHF
TRBV5-6	TRBJ2-1	.	.	TGTGCCAGCAGCTTGGCGGGTGAGCAGTTCTTC	CASSLAGEQFF
TRBV6-2/TRBV6-3	TRBJ2-4	.	.	TGTGCCAGCAGGGACCGGGACACGCGTAACATTCAGTACTTC	CASRDRDTRNIQYF
TRBV15	TRBJ2-1	few	.	TGTGCCACCAGCAGAGTACGAGGGAGAGGATACAATGAGCAGTTCTTC	CATSRVRGRGYNEQFF
TRBV4-2	TRBJ2-4	many	.	TGTGCCAGCAGCCAAGATTTAGTCATTCAGTACTTC	CASSQDLVIQYF
TRBV27	TRBJ2-3	.	.	TGTGCCAGCACTCAAGGGGGCACAGATACGCAGTATTTT	CASTQGGTDTQYF
TRBV21-1	TRBJ1-1	once	.	TGTGCCAGCAGGTTGAAGCCTGAAGCTTTCTTT	CASRLKPEAFF
TRBV29-1	TRBJ1-1	few	TRBD1	TGCAGCGTCCTACGACCCCGGGACAGGGGAGCTTTCTTT	CSVLRPRDRGAFF
TRBV5-8	TRBJ2-2	few	TRBD2	TGTGCCAGCAGCTTGTACGGGACTAGCGGGAGAGCCGGGGAGCTGTTTTTT	CASSLYGTSGRAGELFF
TRBV25-1	TRBJ2-1	few	TRBD2	TGTGCCAGCAGTGACCCAGCGGGAGGTGTCGATGAGCAGTTCTTC	CASSDPAGGVDEQFF
TRBV12-3/TRBV12-4	TRBJ1-4	few	TRBD1	TGTGCCAGCAGCGGACCGGGACAGATGAATGAAAAACTGTTTTTT	CASSGPGQMNEKLFF
TRBV14	TRBJ2-4	.	.	TGTGCCAGCAGCCAACCTAGAGGGGGGCTAGCCAAAAACATTCAGTACTTC	CASSQPRGGLAKNIQYF
TRBV7-9	TRBJ2-1	.	TRBD2	TGTGCCAGCAGCCCATGGACTAGCGGGAGCTCCTACAATGAGCAGTTCTTC	CASSPWTSGSSYNEQFF
TRBV12-3/TRBV12-4	TRBJ1-2	few	.	TGTGCCAGCAGTTCACAGGGAATCGGTGGCTACACCTTC	CASSSQGIGGYTF
TRBV12-3/TRBV12-4	TRBJ1-4	many	.	TGTGCCAGCAGTTCGGGGTTGGAGAAAATACTGTTTTTT	CASSSGLEKILFF
TRBV7-9	TRBJ2-7	.	TRBD2	TGTGCCAGCAGCCCACTAGCGGGAGGGCCGAACGAGCAGTACTTC	CASSPLAGGPNEQYF
TRBV20-1	TRBJ2-7	.	.	TGCAGTGCTACTCTAGGGGGGAACGAGCAGTACTTC	CSATLGGNEQYF
TRBV2	TRBJ1-1	few	.	TGTGCCAGCATTCGCCCGCCTGAAGCTTTCTTT	CASIRPPEAFF
TRBV9	TRBJ2-7	.	.	TGTGCCAGCAGCGTAGAGGGCAGTCCTGGCTACGAGCAGTACTTC	CASSVEGSPGYEQYF
TRBV5-6	TRBJ1-3	.	.	TGTGCCAGCAGCTTGGGGGTAAACTCTGGAAACACCATATATTTT	CASSLGVNSGNTIYF